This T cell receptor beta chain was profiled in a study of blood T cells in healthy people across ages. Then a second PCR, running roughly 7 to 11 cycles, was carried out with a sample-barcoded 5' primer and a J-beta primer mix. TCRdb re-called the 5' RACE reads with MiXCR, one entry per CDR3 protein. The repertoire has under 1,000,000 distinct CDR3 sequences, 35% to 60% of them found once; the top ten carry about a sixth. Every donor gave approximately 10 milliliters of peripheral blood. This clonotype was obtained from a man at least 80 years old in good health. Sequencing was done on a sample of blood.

CDR3 DNA: TGTGCCATCGAGGGGGGGACGTCTAATGAAAAACTGTTTTTT. It translates to CAIEGGTSNEKLFF. The genes are TRBV28 and TRBJ1-4; a possible D gene is TRBD1 (6 bases). CDR3 length: 14 amino acids. Trimming shortened V by 10 bases and J by 3 bases, and 15 bases separated the two germline ends. Germline loops: CDR1 MDHEN, CDR2 SYDVKM.